One TCR beta chain is described in this entry. The sample originates from a study of blood T cell repertoires in COVID-19. Whole-study context: Acute and convalescent COVID-19 specimens originated in the United States, Italy and Spain.

As processed by the authors: It was from reference gene primer amplification that nucleated cell counts were estimated. Profiled with immunoSEQ multiplex PCR; TCRdb holds only in-frame clones, not every one. V and J calls and clone size follow that table, whereas D and trimming were derived from the DNA. The profile shows 35,000 to 50,000 clones, roughly 81% of them singletons. CDR1 is LGHNA, CDR2 YNFKEQ, per germline. Deletions cut 3 bases from V and 0 bases from J, with 8 bases between. The CDR3 runs to 15 residues. The material sequenced was peripheral blood. The chain uses TRBV4-2 and TRBJ2-2; D possibly corresponds to TRBD2 (5 bases). This TCR was sampled from a woman aged 70-85 years in a cohort sampled during active COVID-19. The CDR3 nucleotides are TGTGCCAGCAGCCAGGCCGGGACGAACACCGGGGAGCTGTTTTTT. Protein sequence: CASSQAGTNTGELFF.